A selection of T cell receptor beta chains follows, all from one sample in a study of identical twins. TCRdb reprocessed the 5' RACE reads via MiXCR and lists one record per CDR3 protein. The sample contains 400,000 to 600,000 distinct CDR3 sequences, about a fifth of which appear only once. The data also belong to a second study, concerning yellow fever vaccine responses in identical twins.

The sample consisted of CD4+ T cells sorted from blood. The origin of the receptors is a woman aged 18-30 years in good health. Each CDR3 is given with its conserved first and last residue. The order of the fields is clone size, CDR3 length, J gene, D gene, V gene, CDR3 protein, CDR3 DNA. D genes are given only for firm matches. Part of the rows lack a size; the others show once, few, many or a class for expanded clones.

many 16 TRBJ2-2 TRBD2 TRBV3-1 CASSLGLATNTGELFF TGTGCCAGCAGCCTAGGACTAGCTACGAACACCGGGGAGCTGTTTTTT
few 15 TRBJ2-3 . TRBV15 CATSRGGLAGDTQYF TGTGCCACCAGCAGAGGAGGGCTAGCCGGAGATACGCAGTATTTT
. 13 TRBJ2-7 . TRBV7-9 CASSSTTPYEQYF TGTGCCAGCAGCTCTACGACACCTTACGAGCAGTACTTC
. 14 TRBJ2-5 TRBD1 TRBV12-3/TRBV12-4 CASSFDRGSETQYF TGTGCCAGCAGTTTCGACAGGGGGAGCGAGACCCAGTACTTC
. 13 TRBJ2-1 TRBD2 TRBV6-1 CASSTGRDNEQFF TGTGCCAGCAGTACCGGGAGGGACAATGAGCAGTTCTTC
many 13 TRBJ1-5 TRBD1 TRBV18 CASSLGQNQPQHF TGTGCCAGCTCTCTGGGACAGAATCAGCCCCAGCATTTT
few 14 TRBJ2-7 . TRBV12-3/TRBV12-4 CASSFRPSLHEQYF TGTGCCAGCAGTTTCCGCCCTAGTTTACACGAGCAGTACTTC
once 15 TRBJ2-1 TRBD2 TRBV6-1 CASRDLAGLGNEQFF TGTGCCAGCAGGGACCTAGCGGGTCTGGGCAATGAGCAGTTCTTC
. 15 TRBJ1-5 TRBD1 TRBV10-3 CAIKEDRGFNQPQHF TGTGCCATCAAGGAAGACAGGGGGTTCAATCAGCCCCAGCATTTT
. 16 TRBJ2-7 . TRBV12-3/TRBV12-4 CASSFGDGSTSYEQYF TGTGCCAGCAGTTTTGGAGACGGGTCAACCTCCTACGAGCAGTACTTC
. 11 TRBJ1-1 . TRBV20-1 CCNSLNTEAFF TGCTGCAACAGCCTGAACACTGAAGCTTTCTTT
. 16 TRBJ2-2 TRBD2 TRBV5-1 CASRTGTSENTGELFF TGCGCCAGCAGGACCGGGACTAGCGAGAACACCGGGGAGCTGTTTTTT
. 16 TRBJ1-5 . TRBV2 CASSEALIYSNQPQHF TGTGCCAGCAGTGAAGCGCTTATCTATAGCAATCAGCCCCAGCATTTT
. 12 TRBJ1-5 . TRBV20-1 CSSQGGNQPQHF TGCAGTTCCCAAGGGGGCAATCAGCCCCAGCATTTT
. 14 TRBJ2-5 . TRBV27 CASKYRDYQETQYF TGTGCCAGCAAATACCGGGACTACCAAGAGACCCAGTACTTC
. 11 TRBJ2-7 . TRBV28 CASSRFREQYF TGTGCCAGCAGTAGGTTCCGCGAGCAGTACTTC
few 16 TRBJ2-1 TRBD2 TRBV20-1 CSASGGSGSTYNEQFF TGCAGTGCTAGTGGCGGGAGCGGGAGCACCTACAATGAGCAGTTCTTC
few 16 TRBJ2-1 . TRBV12-3/TRBV12-4 CASSLEVISGNNEQFF TGTGCCAGCAGTTTAGAAGTTATTAGCGGAAACAATGAGCAGTTCTTC
few 17 TRBJ1-4 . TRBV28 CASTPWGGIATNEKLFF TGTGCCAGCACCCCCTGGGGGGGAATCGCAACTAATGAAAAACTGTTTTTT
. 15 TRBJ1-3 TRBD1 TRBV28 CASSADRVRGNTIYF TGTGCCAGCAGTGCCGACAGGGTTCGCGGAAACACCATATATTTT
few 17 TRBJ2-1 TRBD2 TRBV3-1 CASSQRVGLAGGNEQFF TGTGCCAGCAGCCAAAGGGTTGGCCTAGCGGGAGGAAATGAGCAGTTCTTC
many 16 TRBJ2-5 TRBD2 TRBV24-1 CATSDFSAGNRETQYF TGTGCCACCAGTGATTTTTCAGCGGGAAATAGAGAGACCCAGTACTTC
. 14 TRBJ2-1 . TRBV20-1 CSAYGTPNVNEQFF TGCAGTGCTTACGGGACTCCGAACGTCAATGAGCAGTTCTTC
few 14 TRBJ1-4 . TRBV9 CASSPTGTNEKLFF TGTGCCAGCAGCCCGACAGGCACTAATGAAAAACTGTTTTTT
. 16 TRBJ1-5 . TRBV4-1 CASSQAGGYSNQPQHF TGCGCCAGCAGCCAAGCGGGGGGATATAGCAATCAGCCCCAGCATTTT
. 12 TRBJ1-1 . TRBV12-3/TRBV12-4 CASARDPTEAFF TGTGCCAGCGCCCGAGACCCGACTGAAGCTTTCTTT
. 13 TRBJ2-5 . TRBV29-1 CSVSYGGRETQYF TGCAGCGTCTCCTATGGGGGGAGAGAGACCCAGTACTTC
. 14 TRBJ2-3 . TRBV5-1 CASSWDRGGDTQYF TGCGCCAGCAGCTGGGACCGTGGTGGAGATACGCAGTATTTT
. 15 TRBJ2-5 . TRBV20-1 CSARFRGRGTQTQYF TGCAGTGCTAGATTTCGGGGGAGAGGGACCCAGACCCAGTACTTC
. 14 TRBJ2-1 . TRBV2 CASSDWAPYNEQFF TGTGCCAGCAGTGATTGGGCCCCCTACAATGAGCAGTTCTTC
. 13 TRBJ1-6 . TRBV7-9 CASSTGYNSPLHF TGTGCCAGCAGTACAGGGTATAATTCACCCCTCCACTTT
many 15 TRBJ2-1 TRBD1 TRBV5-1 CASSLVRGPDYEQFF TGCGCCAGCAGCTTGGTCAGGGGGCCAGACTATGAGCAGTTCTTC
. 15 TRBJ2-5 TRBD2 TRBV7-2 CASSSQGLLRETQYF TGTGCCAGCAGCTCTCAGGGACTACTACGAGAGACCCAGTACTTC
few 16 TRBJ2-1 TRBD1 TRBV7-6 CASSSPLRGRDNEQFF TGTGCCAGCAGCTCACCCCTCAGGGGGCGGGACAATGAGCAGTTCTTC
once 15 TRBJ2-7 . TRBV4-2 CASSQQGPGLYEQYF TGTGCCAGCAGCCAACAAGGCCCCGGCCTCTACGAGCAGTACTTC
few 12 TRBJ2-1 . TRBV11-2 CASSLVGRLQFF TGTGCCAGCAGCTTAGTCGGCAGGCTGCAGTTCTTC
. 13 TRBJ2-2 . TRBV5-1 CASRATLTGELFF TGCGCCAGCAGGGCCACCCTCACCGGGGAGCTGTTTTTT
. 12 TRBJ2-1 . TRBV20-1 CSVREVFGEQFF TGCAGTGTGCGGGAAGTATTCGGTGAGCAGTTCTTC
. 14 TRBJ2-3 . TRBV29-1 CSANGDLITDTQYF TGCAGCGCTAACGGGGATCTGATCACAGATACGCAGTATTTT
. 14 TRBJ2-5 . TRBV28 CASSLSGSQETQYF TGTGCCAGCAGTTTGTCCGGGTCTCAAGAGACCCAGTACTTC
few 15 TRBJ2-5 . TRBV2 CASREGPPAGETQYF TGTGCCAGCAGGGAGGGACCTCCGGCGGGGGAGACCCAGTACTTC
. 14 TRBJ1-5 TRBD1 TRBV19 CASSLQGGGQPQHF TGTGCCAGTAGCTTGCAGGGGGGAGGTCAGCCCCAGCATTTT
few 14 TRBJ2-5 . TRBV28 CASTRVASVETQYF TGTGCCAGCACACGGGTGGCTAGCGTCGAGACCCAGTACTTC
. 15 TRBJ1-4 TRBD1 TRBV6-1 CASSAYRGPNEKLFF TGTGCCAGCAGTGCCTACAGGGGGCCAAATGAAAAACTGTTTTTT
. 14 TRBJ2-2 . TRBV12-3/TRBV12-4 CASGRTANTGELFF TGTGCCAGCGGGCGGACAGCGAACACCGGGGAGCTGTTTTTT
. 16 TRBJ2-3 TRBD2 TRBV3-1 CASSQTSGRAADTQYF TGTGCCAGCAGCCAAACTAGCGGGAGGGCCGCAGATACGCAGTATTTT
few 14 TRBJ2-5 . TRBV12-3/TRBV12-4 CASSTYRVGETQYF TGTGCCAGCAGCACGTACAGGGTGGGGGAGACCCAGTACTTC
. 15 TRBJ2-1 TRBD2 TRBV4-1 CASSQDSGLLNEQFF TGCGCCAGCAGCCAAGATAGCGGGTTACTCAATGAGCAGTTCTTC
few 15 TRBJ1-1 TRBD1 TRBV28 CASGGGQGLNTEAFF TGTGCCAGCGGAGGTGGACAGGGCTTGAACACTGAAGCTTTCTTT
few 14 TRBJ2-3 . TRBV12-3/TRBV12-4 CASSEIRGADTQYF TGTGCCAGCAGCGAAATCAGGGGAGCAGATACGCAGTATTTT
few 13 TRBJ2-1 . TRBV2 CASERRAGVGQFF TGTGCCAGTGAAAGAAGGGCCGGGGTAGGGCAGTTCTTC
. 17 TRBJ2-4 TRBD2 TRBV19 CASSIYPPASGGYIQYF TGTGCCAGTAGTATTTACCCCCCGGCTAGCGGGGGGTACATTCAGTACTTC
. 15 TRBJ2-1 . TRBV5-1 CASSLEGHGGGEQFF TGCGCCAGCAGCTTGGAAGGTCACGGAGGGGGTGAGCAGTTCTTC
. 16 TRBJ2-2 . TRBV7-2 CASSSSGTLNTGELFF TGTGCCAGCAGCTCCTCCGGGACACTGAACACCGGGGAGCTGTTTTTT
few 17 TRBJ2-1 . TRBV3-1 CASSPRRASVGNNEQFF TGTGCCAGCAGCCCCAGAAGAGCTAGCGTCGGGAACAATGAGCAGTTCTTC
few 16 TRBJ2-2 TRBD1 TRBV27 CASSLRRQGTTGELFF TGTGCCAGCAGTCTAAGAAGACAGGGTACCACCGGGGAGCTGTTTTTT
. 16 TRBJ2-2 TRBD1 TRBV10-3 CAIAEGTGANTGELFF TGTGCCATCGCCGAAGGGACAGGGGCGAACACCGGGGAGCTGTTTTTT
. 15 TRBJ2-3 TRBD2 TRBV20-1 CSASGLAELFGTQYF TGCAGTGCTAGCGGACTAGCGGAGCTTTTTGGTACGCAGTATTTT
few 12 TRBJ1-1 TRBD1 TRBV29-1 CSVQGDSTEAFF TGCAGCGTTCAGGGGGATAGTACTGAAGCTTTCTTT
few 14 TRBJ1-1 TRBD1 TRBV27 CASSLSWTGSEAFF TGTGCCAGCAGTTTATCCTGGACAGGGTCTGAAGCTTTCTTT